This TCR beta chain was recovered during a study of blood T cell repertoires in COVID-19. Study context: Donors in the United States, Italy and Spain gave samples during acute or convalescent COVID-19.

CDR1 and CDR2 (germline): MDHEN, SYDVKM. CDR3 length equals 15 residues. V lost 8 bases and J lost 3; bases outside the gene matches: 10. Original handling: Reference gene primer amplification in the assay estimated nucleated cell counts. This table comes from immunoSEQ multiplex PCR, and its TCRdb copy is limited to in-frame clones, with some not included. V, J and clone size were drawn from that table, and D and trimming were deduced from the DNA. This sample has 100,000 or so clones; 81% occur once, and the top ten carry under 40%. The chain couples TRBV28 to TRBJ2-1, with 7 nucleotides matching TRBD2. The receptor comes from an elderly man with acute or convalescent COVID-19. The sample was peripheral blood. Written as DNA, the CDR3 is TGTGCCAGCTATCGTATAGGGACTATCTACAATGAGCAGTTCTTC. Protein sequence: CASYRIGTIYNEQFF.